These T cell receptor beta chains were read from a single sample in a study of blood T cell repertoires in COVID-19. Measured with immunoSEQ multiplex PCR; TCRdb has only the in-frame clones, and not every one. The sample has nearly 350,000 clones; approximately 87% are singletons. The sequencing sample was made of peripheral blood. These receptors were taken from a woman aged 45-59 years with COVID-19, enrolled during active disease. The CDR3 runs from the conserved cysteine through the conserved F or W. Each record gives: clone size, V gene, J gene, CDR3 protein. Clone size appears in some rows only: once, few, many, or a class for an expanded clone.

.	TRBV4-3	TRBJ2-3	CASSQGGRVGDTQYF
.	TRBV11-2	TRBJ2-5	CASSPAAGGETQYF
.	TRBV3-1/TRBV3-2	TRBJ2-7	CASSQDYGYEQYF
.	TRBV11-2	TRBJ2-1	CASSLFGRVKYNEQFF
.	TRBV5-1	TRBJ2-7	CASSFQMGGQGASEQYF
few	TRBV10-3	TRBJ2-7	CAIRGVNSGNYEQYF
.	TRBV24-1	TRBJ2-1	CATRDRGPNEQFF
once	TRBV30	TRBJ2-3	CAWSAGGGTDTQYF
.	TRBV9	TRBJ2-2	CASSVDVSMAGELFF
once	TRBV6-5	TRBJ2-3	CASSYSSVASTDTQYF
.	TRBV19	TRBJ2-1	CASRPLGERNEQFF
once	TRBV10-3	TRBJ2-3	CAISEPSGLQHTQYF
.	TRBV28	TRBJ1-1	CASFQVNTEAFF
.	TRBV30	TRBJ2-5	CAWSRPSPSRLQETQYF
few	TRBV19	TRBJ1-1	CASSDPTGPRNTEAFF
.	TRBV18	TRBJ2-2	CASRQGDTGELFF
.	TRBV5-4	TRBJ2-1	CASSLVRGGGPYNEQFF
few	TRBV30	TRBJ1-3	CAWTGGSGNTIYF
.	TRBV21-1	TRBJ1-6	CASSRQGGNSSPLHF
.	TRBV6-5	TRBJ1-6	CASSQNNSPLHF
.	TRBV3-1/TRBV3-2	TRBJ2-7	CASSQSVWDRAYEQYF
.	TRBV5-1	TRBJ2-3	CASSPTRDRLLTDTQYF
.	TRBV2	TRBJ1-2	CASSKRQDNYGYTF
.	TRBV5-1	TRBJ1-6	CASSRQGGTYNSPLHF
.	TRBV9	TRBJ2-7	CASSVGHLSYEQYF
.	TRBV27	TRBJ2-1	CASSLYGGRGEQFF
.	TRBV3-1/TRBV3-2	TRBJ1-2	CASSQAGQGGGYTF
.	TRBV7-9	TRBJ1-1	CASSIRENTEAFF
.	TRBV18	TRBJ2-5	CASSPRGLETQYF
once	TRBV2	TRBJ1-2	CARDSTTNYGYTF
.	TRBV4-2	TRBJ2-4	CASSQIITGTGLDIQYF
.	TRBV5-1	TRBJ2-7	CASSTGTVGHEQYF
many	TRBV24-1	TRBJ2-1	CATSDPTPDSKVRDEQFF
.	TRBV9	TRBJ1-3	CASSVIPVGDTTGNTIYF
.	TRBV15	TRBJ1-5	CATSFTGGGNQPQHF